The rows below give T cell receptor beta chains drawn from one sample of a study of cytomegalovirus exposure and HLA in healthy donors. Method: immunoSEQ multiplex PCR; TCRdb's copy keeps in-frame clones and lacks some. The sample carries 150,000 or so clones, 80% recorded once. Sequences were obtained from PBMCs. All receptors derive from a woman in her forties in good health and CMV-seropositive. CDR3s include the opening cysteine and the closing phenylalanine or tryptophan. A D gene is named only where the DNA matches it firmly. Where a row states a size, it is once, few, many or the class of an expanded clone; other rows omit it.

TRBJ1-1	TRBD1	TRBV7-9	-	TGTGCCAGCAGCTCCCTGCGTCGACAGGGAGGCACTGAAGCTTTCTTT	CASSSLRRQGGTEAFF
TRBJ2-1	TRBD2	TRBV9	-	TGTGCCAGCAGCGTAGGAGCGGGGAACCACAATGAGCAGTTCTTC	CASSVGAGNHNEQFF
TRBJ1-2	TRBD1	TRBV11-3	-	TGTGCCAGCAGCTTTCGACAGGGGACTTCCTATGGCTACACCTTC	CASSFRQGTSYGYTF
TRBJ1-2	TRBD1	TRBV6-4	-	TGTGCCAGCAGGGCAGGGGGCGGTTATGGCTACACCTTC	CASRAGGGYGYTF
TRBJ2-3	TRBD2	TRBV6-4	-	TGTGCCAGCAGTGTTTCTAGCGGGAATACAGATACGCAGTATTTT	CASSVSSGNTDTQYF
TRBJ2-7	-	TRBV5-1	-	TGCGCCAGCAGCGACCCCGCGGGTGGCTTAGGGGAGCAGTACTTC	CASSDPAGGLGEQYF
TRBJ1-6	TRBD1	TRBV7-2	once	TGTGCCAGCAGCCTGGGACAGGGGGAATGGAATTCACCCCTCCACTTT	CASSLGQGEWNSPLHF
TRBJ1-5	-	TRBV28	-	TGTGCCAGCAGTTTATTCTTCCGGCTCGGGGAACGAGGAAATCAGCCCCAGCATTTT	CASSLFFRLGERGNQPQHF
TRBJ2-7	-	TRBV27	few	TGTGCCAGCAGTTTAGGGGGGTCAGGGACCTACGAGCAGTACTTC	CASSLGGSGTYEQYF
TRBJ1-2	TRBD1	TRBV6-1	-	TGTGCCAGCAGTGAGGGACAGGGGGCTTTCTATGGCTACACCTTC	CASSEGQGAFYGYTF
TRBJ2-2	TRBD2	TRBV5-4	-	TGTGCCAGCAGCACGGGACTAGCGGGGCTAGGGGAGCTGTTTTTT	CASSTGLAGLGELFF
TRBJ2-6	TRBD1	TRBV5-5	once	TGTGCCAGCAGCTTGAGGAGTCAGGGGGCGCGTGGGGCCAACGTCCTGACTTTC	CASSLRSQGARGANVLTF
TRBJ2-7	TRBD1	TRBV6-4	-	TGTGCCAGCAGTAACGCGAAGCGGGGACAGGGATACGAGCAGTACTTC	CASSNAKRGQGYEQYF
TRBJ1-4	-	TRBV25-1	-	TGTGCCAGCAGTTCATACAGGGTCACTAATGAAAAACTGTTTTTT	CASSSYRVTNEKLFF
TRBJ1-5	TRBD1	TRBV27	-	TGTGCCAGCAGCATACAGGGGGAACAGCCCCAGCATTTT	CASSIQGEQPQHF
TRBJ2-2	TRBD2	TRBV30	-	TGTGCCTGGAGTGTGGGGCGGGAGTCCATGTTCACCGGGGAGCTGTTTTTT	CAWSVGRESMFTGELFF
TRBJ2-3	TRBD1	TRBV6-5	-	TGTGCCAGCAGCACCGGGACAGCAGGCACAGATACGCAGTATTTT	CASSTGTAGTDTQYF